This TCR beta chain derives from a study of a mutant IDH1 vaccine in newly diagnosed glioma. Described time point: week 11, during vaccination. Vaccination comprised doses that each held 300 ug of mutant IDH1 20-mer peptide, plus topical imiquimod. The CDR3 has 17 residues. J lost 5 bases, V lost 1 base, and 9 bases had no gene match. The germline V gene encodes CDR1 SGHNT and CDR2 YYREEE (reference sequence). Clones were read by immunoSEQ multiplex PCR, and TCRdb kept only the in-frame ones, dropping some. The sample comprises 55,000 to 65,000 clones, 84% of which are singletons, and 3% to 4% rests with the top ten. Regarding this clone: As yet, its antigen is unknown.

This receptor was obtained from a man between 25 and 39 years old with glioma. Specimen: PBMCs, collected from a glioma patient whose treatment included an IDH1 peptide vaccine. The chain uses TRBV5-4 and TRBJ2-1; 10 bases fit TRBD2. The CDR3 DNA reads TGTGCCAGCAGCTTGAACTTCGAGCGGGGGGGCAACAATGAGCAGTTCTTC. Encoded protein: CASSLNFERGGNNEQFF.